Following are 25 T cell receptor beta chains from one sample sequenced in a study of cytomegalovirus exposure and HLA in healthy donors. The PCR contained 60 Vbeta and 13 Jbeta primers. Clones were sequenced by immunoSEQ multiplex PCR, and TCRdb holds only the in-frame ones, with some missing. Its clone listing holds 100,000 to 150,000 clones. The sequencing sample was made of PBMCs. Every receptor here comes from a man in his late teens or twenties in good health and CMV-seronegative.

V is TRBV2 and J is TRBJ1-5; 7 bases agree with TRBD1. Trimming took 2 bases from V and 1 from J; bases not matched to a gene: 2. Germline-derived CDR1 and CDR2 are SNHLY and FYNNEI. This CDR3 contains 15 residues. In nucleotides, the CDR3 is TGTGCCAGCAGTGAAACAGGGGCAAGCAATCAGCCCCAGCATTTT. As protein: CASSETGASNQPQHF. The full variable domain, completed using reference TRBV2 and TRBJ1-5, is EPEVTQTPSHQVTQMGQEVILRCVPISNHLYFYWYRQILGQKVEFLVSFYNNEISEKSEIFDDQFSVERPDGSNFTLKIRSTKLEDSAMYFCASSETGASNQPQHFGDGTRLSIL.

V is TRBV11-2 and J is TRBJ1-5, with TRBD1 as a possible D gene (6 bases). Germline values: CDR1 SGHAT, CDR2 FQNNGV. The germline V and J ends were trimmed by 5 bases and 2 bases, with 13 bases remaining between them. The CDR3 runs to 15 residues. CDR3 sequence reads: CASSAGNRGNQPQHF. The CDR3 DNA is TGTGCCAGCAGCGCCGGGAACAGGGGCAATCAGCCCCAGCATTTT. The variable domain in full, with the rest retrieved from reference TRBV11-2 and TRBJ1-5, is EAGVAQSPRYKIIEKRQSVAFWCNPISGHATLYWYQQILGQGPKLLIQFQNNGVVDDSQLPKDRFSAERLKGVDSTLKIQPAKLEDSAVYLCASSAGNRGNQPQHFGDGTRLSIL.

This chain connects TRBV5-6 to TRBJ1-2, with D maybe TRBD1 (6 bases). CDR3 length: 13 amino acids. The V and J ends lost 4 bases and 4 bases respectively, with 11 bases between them. Germline assignment: CDR1 SGHDT and CDR2 YYEEEE. The CDR3 DNA reads TGTGCCAGCAGCGCCGGGACAATCTATGGCTACACCTTC. Protein: CASSAGTIYGYTF.

DNA for the CDR3: TGTGCCAGCAATGACAGGGGGACCCAGTACTTC. Its translation: CASNDRGTQYF. The chain is built from TRBV28 and TRBJ2-5, with TRBD1 matching 8 bases. The length of the CDR3 is 11 residues. Germline V CDR1 and CDR2: MDHEN, SYDVKM. V lost 7 bases to trimming and J lost 7 bases; unmatched junction nucleotides: 2. Complete variable domain (other parts from reference TRBV28 and TRBJ2-5): DVKVTQSSRYLVKRTGEKVFLECVQDMDHENMFWYRQDPGLGLRLIYFSYDVKMKEKGDIPEGYSVSREKKERFSLILESASTNQTSMYLCASNDRGTQYFGPGTRLLVL.

The chain employs TRBV11-1 and TRBJ2-1, with TRBD2 matching over 7 bases. The V gene's germline CDR1 is SGHAT and CDR2 FQDESV (reference sequence). The CDR3 covers 16 residues. J was trimmed by 2 bases and V by 2 bases; bases with no gene match: 6. The CDR3 region has the DNA TGTGCCAGCAGCTTATATGGGGGGAGGGCCTACAATGAGCAGTTCTTC. It codes for CASSLYGGRAYNEQFF.

This rearrangement joins TRBV27 to TRBJ2-1, with 8 nucleotides matching TRBD2. The J segment lost 6 bases and the V segment lost 6 bases, leaving 13 bases of the junction unmatched. Germline V gene lookup returns CDR1 MNHEY and CDR2 SMNVEV (reference sequence). The length of the CDR3 is 16 residues. CDR3 DNA: TGTGCCAGCAGCCCGCGGTGGGCGGGGGGAATCAATGAGCAGTTCTTC. This translates into CASSPRWAGGINEQFF.

The chain combines TRBV11-3 with TRBJ2-1; D not resolved. There are 14 residues in the CDR3. Germline CDR1 and CDR2: SGHNT and YENEEA. The V end lost 7 bases, the J end lost 0 bases, and 10 bases lay between the germline ends. CDR3 amino acids: CASKGVNSYNEQFF. CDR3 in DNA: TGTGCCAGCAAAGGAGTTAACTCCTACAATGAGCAGTTCTTC.

V usage is TRBV5-1 and J usage is TRBJ1-2; D is ambiguous. From germline, CDR1 is SGHRS and CDR2 YFSETQ. Trimming took 4 bases from V and 8 from J, leaving 12 bases between them. The CDR3 contains 12 residues. The DNA of the CDR3 is TGCGCCAGCAGCGCGGGCACGTTCGGCTACACCTTC. It translates to CASSAGTFGYTF.

This chain connects TRBV7-2 to TRBJ2-7, with 9 bases aligning to TRBD2. Trimming took 5 bases from V and 0 from J; bases not matched to a gene: 5. The CDR3 is 15 residues long. The germline V gene encodes CDR1 SGHTA and CDR2 FQGNSA. The CDR3 bases are TGTGCCAGCAGCCTTAGCGGGAGCACCTCCTACGAGCAGTACTTC. Protein product: CASSLSGSTSYEQYF.

The chain joins TRBV10-2 to TRBJ2-1; 8 bases match TRBD2. CDR1 and CDR2 (germline): WSHSY, SAAADI. The CDR3 is 14 amino acids. The V gene end was trimmed by 8 bases and the J gene end by 10 bases; junction bases not matched to a gene: 13. CDR3 sequence reads: CASYDGGGTGEQFF. Here the CDR3 DNA reads TGCGCCAGCTACGATGGCGGGGGGACGGGGGAGCAGTTCTTC.

The chain uses TRBV6-5 and TRBJ2-2; 8 bases fit TRBD1. The CDR3 length is 14 residues. The V gene's germline CDR1 is MNHEY and CDR2 SVGAGI. Germline trimming cut 6 bases from V and 4 bases from J; bases unmatched to any gene: 4. DNA of the CDR3: TGTGCCAGCAGAAGGACAGGGAGCACCGGGGAGCTGTTTTTT. It translates to CASRRTGSTGELFF.

The chain joins TRBV19 to TRBJ1-5; D is ambiguous. The germline V gene has CDR1 LNHDA and CDR2 SQIVND (reference sequence). This CDR3 contains 14 residues. The ends were cut back, 4 bases at V and 6 bases at J, with 13 bases in the middle. The CDR3 is CASSNPTLAQPQHF. The CDR3 bases are TGTGCCAGTAGTAACCCGACATTGGCTCAGCCCCAGCATTTT.

The chain employs TRBV5-6 and TRBJ2-1; TRBD2 aligns across 8 bases. V lost 4 bases, J lost 3 bases, and 12 bases stayed unmatched. The length of the CDR3 is 17 residues. The germline V gene encodes CDR1 SGHDT and CDR2 YYEEEE. CDR3 nucleotides: TGTGCCAGCAGCCTGGTGGGGGACGGGACTAGCTACAATGAGCAGTTCTTC. Protein: CASSLVGDGTSYNEQFF.

The rearrangement joins TRBV2 to TRBJ1-1; 8 bases align to TRBD1. Germline V CDR1 and CDR2: SNHLY, FYNNEI. The V segment lost 8 bases and the J segment 6 bases; nucleotides outside the gene matches: 5. The CDR3 length is 12 residues. The CDR3 loop reads CASDRGSAEAFF. Written as DNA, the CDR3 is TGTGCCAGCGACAGGGGAAGCGCTGAAGCTTTCTTT.

This chain's CDR3 is CASSIRQGEVHGELFF. CDR3 DNA: TGTGCCAGTAGTATTCGACAGGGGGAAGTCCACGGGGAGCTGTTTTTT. The chain links TRBV19 to TRBJ2-2; TRBD1 aligns across 9 bases. V trimming: 3 bases; J trimming: 7 bases; junction bases outside the gene matches: 9. CDR1 is LNHDA, CDR2 SQIVND, per germline (reference sequence). The CDR3 is made up of 16 amino acids.

The V gene is TRBV28, the J gene TRBJ2-7; 8 nucleotides match TRBD1. J gave up 2 bases and V 5 bases, and 5 bases lay outside the gene matches. The germline V gene encodes CDR1 MDHEN and CDR2 SYDVKM. The CDR3 extends over 14 amino acids. CDR3 loop: CASSQGQGPYEQYF. CDR3 DNA sequence: TGTGCCAGCAGTCAAGGACAGGGACCCTACGAGCAGTACTTC. The variable domain in full, completed from reference TRBV28 and TRBJ2-7, reads DVKVTQSSRYLVKRTGEKVFLECVQDMDHENMFWYRQDPGLGLRLIYFSYDVKMKEKGDIPEGYSVSREKKERFSLILESASTNQTSMYLCASSQGQGPYEQYFGPGTRLTVT.

The genes are TRBV5-4 and TRBJ1-2; TRBD1 aligns across 7 bases. Germline V gives CDR1 SGHNT, CDR2 YYREEE (reference sequence). The CDR3 is made up of 15 amino acids. V was pared by 2 bases and J by 1 base, with 5 bases of the junction left unmatched. CDR3 coding DNA: TGTGCCAGCAGCTTAGAGACAGGGAGTAACTATGGCTACACCTTC. Its protein is CASSLETGSNYGYTF.

The chain is built from TRBV29-1 and TRBJ1-2, with 8 bases aligning to TRBD1. The CDR3 length is 16 residues. The J segment lost 0 bases and the V segment lost 2 bases, leaving 8 bases of the junction unmatched. The V gene's germline CDR1 is SQVTM and CDR2 ANQGSEA. CDR3 nucleotide sequence: TGCAGCGTTGAAAATGGCAGGGGGCTAGCTAACTATGGCTACACCTTC. Residues: CSVENGRGLANYGYTF. The entire variable domain, with the rest obtained from reference TRBV29-1 and TRBJ1-2, is as follows: SAVISQKPSRDICQRGTSLTIQCQVDSQVTMMFWYRQQPGQSLTLIATANQGSEATYESGFVIDKFPISRPNLTFSTLTVSNMSPEDSSIYLCSVENGRGLANYGYTFGSGTRLTVV.

The chain combines TRBV10-3 with TRBJ2-2; D not certain. Per germline, CDR1 ENHRY and CDR2 SYGVKD. The germline V and J ends were trimmed by 11 bases and 0 bases, with 13 bases remaining between them. The CDR3 is made up of 14 amino acids. This CDR3 reads CAAERNANTGELFF. CDR3 coding DNA: TGTGCCGCAGAGCGAAACGCGAACACCGGGGAGCTGTTTTTT.

This rearrangement joins TRBV5-1 to TRBJ2-3, with TRBD2 identical over 8 bases. Germline loops: CDR1 SGHRS, CDR2 YFSETQ. After removal of 0 bases from V and 0 bases from J, the junction contained 3 bases not matched to a gene. This CDR3 has 16 amino acids. The CDR3 here is CASSLASSGSTDTQYF. The CDR3 nucleotides read TGCGCCAGCAGCTTGGCGTCTAGCGGGAGCACAGATACGCAGTATTTT.

The rearrangement uses TRBV18 and TRBJ1-1; 7 nucleotides line up with TRBD1. Germline CDR1 reads KGHSH; CDR2 reads LQKENI. J lost 3 bases, V lost 5 bases, and 6 bases had no gene match. The CDR3 runs 14 residues. CDR3 loop: CASSVEGADTEAFF. CDR3 DNA sequence: TGTGCCAGCTCAGTAGAGGGGGCTGACACTGAAGCTTTCTTT.

This chain joins TRBV9 and TRBJ2-4; D is perhaps TRBD2 (5 bases). V lost 9 bases and J 3 bases, leaving 13 bases between the germline ends. CDR3 length: 13 residues. Germline V gene lookup returns CDR1 SGDLS and CDR2 YYNGEE. The CDR3 protein is CAIRGSSKNIQYF. DNA of the CDR3: TGTGCCATCCGGGGATCCAGCAAAAACATTCAGTACTTC.

The chain is built from TRBV11-3 and TRBJ2-1; a possible D gene is TRBD1 (7 bases). Looked up from germline, CDR1 is SGHNT and CDR2 is YENEEA. Deletions cut 5 bases from V and 2 bases from J, with 16 bases between. The CDR3 runs to 16 residues. This CDR3 is CASSPQGGLAYNEQFF. Here the CDR3 DNA reads TGTGCCAGCAGCCCTCAGGGGGGTTTAGCCTACAATGAGCAGTTCTTC.

This chain links TRBV19 with TRBJ2-1, with 7 bases matching TRBD2. The V and J ends lost 1 base and 9 bases, in that order; junction bases with no gene match: 12. CDR3 length: 16 amino acids. Germline CDR1 is LNHDA and CDR2 is SQIVND (reference sequence). CDR3 protein: CASSIVASGLRGEQFF. Here the CDR3 DNA reads TGTGCCAGTAGTATAGTAGCTAGCGGTCTCCGTGGTGAGCAGTTCTTC. The full variable domain, with the rest looked up from reference TRBV19 and TRBJ2-1, is DGGITQSPKYLFRKEGQNVTLSCEQNLNHDAMYWYRQDPGQGLRLIYYSQIVNDFQKGDIAEGYSVSREKKESFPLTVTSAQKNPTAFYLCASSIVASGLRGEQFFGPGTRLTVL.

The genes are TRBV11-3 and TRBJ1-3, with unresolved D. The germline CDR1 and CDR2 sequences are SGHNT and YENEEA. Between the trimmed V and J ends, which lost 1 base and 4 bases, there was a span of 5 bases. The CDR3 length is 13 residues. The CDR3 coding sequence is TGTGCCAGCAGCTTAGCGGTAGGAAACACCATATATTTT. It specifies CASSLAVGNTIYF.